These 21 T cell receptor beta chains originate from one sample sequenced in a study of blood T cell repertoires in COVID-19. The repertoire was sequenced with immunoSEQ multiplex PCR; TCRdb's copy has only in-frame clones and lacks some. There are approximately 240,000 clones in the sample; roughly 87% occur only once, and about 6% lies in the top ten. Material: PBMCs or T cells enriched from blood (not recorded which). Source of these receptors: a woman in her twenties or thirties with acute COVID-19.

The gene calls are TRBV7-9 and TRBJ1-3, with 7 bases matching TRBD1. This CDR3 is 14 amino acids long. The germline gives CDR1 SEHNR, CDR2 FQNEAQ (reference sequence). After removal of 9 bases from V and 2 bases from J, the junction contained 7 bases not matched to a gene. CDR3 nucleotides: TGTGCCAGTTGGGGACAGATCCCTGGAAACACCATATATTTT. This codes for CASWGQIPGNTIYF.

This chain uses TRBV19 with TRBJ1-6; no reliable D call. The CDR3 is made up of 17 amino acids. Germline CDR1 reads LNHDA; CDR2 reads SQIVND (reference sequence). The ends were cut back, 0 bases at V and 10 bases at J, with 19 bases in the middle. In DNA form, the CDR3 reads TGTGCCAGTAGTATAGATCATGTAAGCAGCGTGCGCTCACCCCTCCACTTT. Translation: CASSIDHVSSVRSPLHF.

This chain connects TRBV19 to TRBJ2-1; D unclear. CDR3 size: 14 residues. From germline, CDR1 is LNHDA and CDR2 SQIVND (reference sequence). The V and J ends lost 5 bases and 4 bases respectively, with 12 bases between them. In DNA form, the CDR3 reads TGTGCCAGTAGTCCCTCTTCCCTATACAATGAGCAGTTCTTC. Translated: CASSPSSLYNEQFF.

This chain joins TRBV9 and TRBJ2-3; no definite D call. CDR3 length: 16 amino acids. V lost 4 bases and J 0 bases, leaving 15 bases between the germline ends. Per germline, CDR1 SGDLS and CDR2 YYNGEE. The CDR3 coding sequence is TGTGCCAGCAGCATAAGACTGGATTCTAGCACAGATACGCAGTATTTT. As protein: CASSIRLDSSTDTQYF.

The gene calls are TRBV7-9 and TRBJ1-5; TRBD1 is a possible D gene (5 bases). The V end was cut by 5 bases, the J end by 0 bases, with 8 bases between. CDR1 is SEHNR, CDR2 FQNEAQ, per germline (reference sequence). The CDR3 covers 14 residues. This chain's CDR3 is CASSVDSSNQPQHF. Written as DNA, the CDR3 is TGTGCCAGCAGCGTCGACAGTAGCAATCAGCCCCAGCATTTT.

This clone was seen a handful of times. This chain links TRBV7-9 with TRBJ2-5; TRBD1 aligns across 10 bases. V gave up 2 bases and J gave up 4 bases; unmatched junction bases: 4. CDR1 SEHNR and CDR2 FQNEAQ come from the germline V gene (reference sequence). CDR3 length equals 15 residues. The CDR3 region has the DNA TGTGCCAGCAGCTTATCAAGGACAGGGGGAGAGACCCAGTACTTC. Its protein is CASSLSRTGGETQYF.

J is TRBJ1-2 and V is TRBV28; 8 bases align to TRBD1. V lost 7 bases and J lost 6; bases outside the gene matches: 10. CDR1 MDHEN and CDR2 SYDVKM come from the germline V gene. This CDR3 comprises 14 residues. The CDR3 sequence: CASTLGAGGNGYTF. The CDR3 DNA reads TGTGCCAGCACCTTAGGTGCAGGGGGCAATGGCTACACCTTC.

The rearrangement joins TRBV7-3 to TRBJ1-1; D unclear. The CDR3 totals 14 residues. Trimming left V 2 bases short and J 4 bases short, with 11 bases between. Germline CDR1 and CDR2: SGHTA and FQGTGA. The CDR3 protein is CASSLFGEGTEAFF. CDR3 DNA: TGTGCCAGCAGCTTATTTGGGGAGGGCACTGAAGCTTTCTTT.

V is TRBV27 and J is TRBJ2-7; possibly TRBD1 for D (6 bases). Per germline, CDR1 MNHEY and CDR2 SMNVEV (reference sequence). The V gene lost 6 bases and the J gene lost 3 bases, with 12 bases spanning the gap. The CDR3 spans 13 residues. CDR3 protein: CASREPGHYEQYF. CDR3 nucleotides: TGTGCCAGCAGAGAACCGGGACACTACGAGCAGTACTTC.

The V and J genes are TRBV5-4 and TRBJ2-3; 16 bases map to TRBD2. CDR3 length equals 18 residues. Germline lookup yields CDR1 SGHNT and CDR2 YYREEE (reference sequence). Trimming cost V 4 bases and J 3 bases; bases outside gene matches: 8. CDR3: CASSPGLAGGPQTDTQYF. CDR3 nucleotides: TGTGCCAGCAGCCCGGGACTAGCGGGGGGGCCACAAACAGATACGCAGTATTTT.

V and J are TRBV7-9 and TRBJ2-1; a possible D gene is TRBD2 (5 bases). CDR1 is SEHNR and CDR2 is FQNEAQ in the germline V gene (reference sequence). The V end lost 1 base, the J end lost 0 bases, and 16 bases lay between the germline ends. The CDR3 length is 18 residues. The CDR3 DNA follows: TGTGCCAGCAGCTTAGAGGGAATGAGAGGGAGCTCCTACAATGAGCAGTTCTTC. As protein: CASSLEGMRGSSYNEQFF.

The CDR3 loop is CASSPTGLTYSGANVLTF. The CDR3 nucleotides read TGCGCCAGCAGCCCGACAGGGCTAACATACTCTGGGGCCAACGTCCTGACTTTC. The J gene is TRBJ2-6, the V gene TRBV5-1; TRBD1 agrees at 7 bases. With V trimmed by 4 bases and J by 0 bases, 10 bases remained unmatched. The CDR3 runs to 18 residues. From germline, CDR1 is SGHRS and CDR2 YFSETQ.

This chain connects TRBV9 to TRBJ2-7, with 7 bases lining up with TRBD2. CDR3 length: 14 residues. With V trimmed by 3 bases and J by 5 bases, 8 bases remained unmatched. Per the germline V gene, CDR1 is SGDLS and CDR2 is YYNGEE. The CDR3 DNA sequence: TGTGCCAGCAGCGCAAGAACGGGGGGAGACGAGCAGTACTTC. The encoded protein is CASSARTGGDEQYF.

V usage is TRBV5-1 and J usage is TRBJ2-7; D might be TRBD1 (5 bases). Per the germline V gene, CDR1 is SGHRS and CDR2 is YFSETQ. Trimming left V 0 bases short and J 0 bases short, with 7 bases between. This CDR3 is built from 14 residues. The CDR3 coding sequence is TGCGCCAGCAGCTTGGAAGGGGACTCCTACGAGCAGTACTTC. It specifies CASSLEGDSYEQYF.

This rearrangement joins TRBV21-1 to TRBJ1-5; the listed D gene, TRBD1, was not tested against the DNA. TRBV21-1 is a pseudogene. This CDR3 contains 16 residues. The CDR3 bases are TGTGCCAGCAGCGCAAAAATCCGAACAGGGTTTCAGCCCCAGCATTTT. This sequence encodes CASSAKIRTGFQPQHF.

This chain joins TRBV2 and TRBJ1-2, with 7 bases lining up with TRBD1. Losses at the gene ends were 6 bases for V and 8 bases for J; bases not matched to a gene: 9. Germline CDR1 is SNHLY and CDR2 is FYNNEI. The CDR3 consists of 13 residues. The CDR3: CASSATWTGGYTF. The CDR3 DNA reads as TGTGCCAGCAGCGCAACATGGACAGGCGGCTACACCTTC.

A remark on this clone: Different DNA sequences within this sample yield the same CDR3. This chain links TRBV29-1 with TRBJ2-7; 8 bases agree with TRBD1. V was clipped by 6 bases and J by 4 bases; unmatched bases: 5. CDR3 length equals 12 residues. Germline V gene lookup returns CDR1 SQVTM and CDR2 ANQGSEA. CDR3 sequence (DNA): TGCAGCGTCAGGACAGGGTCATACGAGCAGTACTTC. Translation: CSVRTGSYEQYF.

This chain joins TRBV9 and TRBJ2-3; 7 bases line up with TRBD2. This CDR3 has 16 amino acids. Germline V gene lookup returns CDR1 SGDLS and CDR2 YYNGEE. V gave up 3 bases and J gave up 4 bases; unmatched junction bases: 11. CDR3 DNA sequence: TGTGCCAGCAGCGACGGACTAGGCTTCAGGGCAGATACGCAGTATTTT. This sequence encodes CASSDGLGFRADTQYF.

This clone was detected only once. This chain joins TRBV19 and TRBJ2-7; TRBD1 is a possible D gene (5 bases). This CDR3 has 15 amino acids. Between the trimmed V and J ends, which lost 4 bases and 3 bases, there was a span of 16 bases. Germline CDR1 is LNHDA and CDR2 is SQIVND (reference sequence). CDR3 residues: CASSTQGTPDYEQYF. The CDR3 region has the DNA TGTGCCAGTAGTACGCAGGGTACCCCTGACTACGAGCAGTACTTC.

The chain is built from TRBV7-8 and TRBJ1-2, with 7 bases that match TRBD1. Germline V gives CDR1 SGHVS, CDR2 FQNEAQ. The CDR3 extends over 16 amino acids. V lost 6 bases to trimming and J lost 5 bases; unmatched junction nucleotides: 15. CDR3 loop: CASRSESQGDLYGYTF. CDR3 bases: TGTGCCAGCAGGTCCGAATCCCAGGGGGACCTATATGGCTACACCTTC.

There are a few counts of this clone. V is TRBV5-1 and J is TRBJ1-1, with 7 bases fitting TRBD1. This CDR3 region has 16 residues. From germline, CDR1 is SGHRS and CDR2 YFSETQ. The V gene end was trimmed by 1 base and the J gene end by 3 bases; junction bases not matched to a gene: 9. CDR3 bases: TGCGCCAGCAGCTTGCCCCGGACAGGATTGGACACTGAAGCTTTCTTT. Translating gives CASSLPRTGLDTEAFF.